A single T cell receptor (beta chain) is shown here with its context. The target antigen is unknown. This CDR3 is 19 amino acids long. V shed 1 base, J shed 0 bases, and the junction held 9 bases outside the gene matches. Looked up from germline, CDR1 is LGHNA and CDR2 is YNFKEQ. The PCR used 60 Vbeta and 13 Jbeta primers. The assay was immunoSEQ multiplex PCR, and TCRdb's table has in-frame clones only and misses some. Among 150,000 to 200,000 clones listed, almost 80% were seen once. The sample is drawn from a study of cytomegalovirus exposure and HLA in healthy donors. Study details: The Caucasian-associated ancestry cluster contained 65% to 85% of the roughly 400 genotyped donors.

Study-level results: Analysis performed later showed TCR beta chains linked to HLA being more clonally expanded than equally common others.

The genes are TRBV4-2 and TRBJ2-2, with 9 nucleotides matching TRBD2. This TCR was sampled from a man aged 50-59 years in good health and CMV-seropositive. Sequences were obtained from PBMCs. The CDR3 nucleotides read TGTGCCAGCAGCCAAGGTGAGACTAGCGGCTTCGCGAACACCGGGGAGCTGTTTTTT. Translating gives CASSQGETSGFANTGELFF.